Following are 16 T cell receptor beta chains from one sample sequenced in a study of T-cell memory formation after mild COVID-19 (dated by TCRdb to about 2021). The receptor library was made with 5' RACE. TCRdb lists the instrument as Illumina NovaSeq 6000. Using fastp at Q25 and MiXCR, TCRdb reprocessed the public reads and kept productive beta chains. When rows share a CDR3 protein, they turn into one entry using the most common DNA and genes. Present in this sample are some 440,000 distinct CDR3 sequences, around a quarter of which were seen just once. The ten largest clones capture around 13% of the sample. What was sequenced was PBMCs or a T cell subset sorted from them (not recorded which). The receptors come from an adult woman who had mild COVID-19 (a few samples of this study predate the infection). The sample titles of this study are shuffled in the database, so cell type and time point are left out; the donor was told from shared clones.

The gene calls are TRBV19 and TRBJ2-2; D gene uncertain. The V gene's germline CDR1 is LNHDA and CDR2 SQIVND (reference sequence). V was trimmed by 7 bases and J by 1 base, leaving 16 bases between them. CDR3 length: 16 amino acids. The CDR3 DNA sequence: TGTGCCAGTAAAGATCATAGGGCTCAGAACACCGGGGAGCTGTTTTTT. This codes for CASKDHRAQNTGELFF.

This clonotype has just a few counts. The chain uses TRBV21-1 and TRBJ1-1; the table's D call TRBD1 went unverified against the DNA. TRBV21-1 is a recognized pseudogene. The CDR3 has 16 residues. For the CDR3, the DNA is TGTGCCAGCAGGAGGGCCAGGGGACTTATGAACACTGAAGCTTTCTTT. Its protein is CASRRARGLMNTEAFF.

The table lists this clonotype with a few counts. This chain links TRBV24-1 with TRBJ1-2, with D unresolved. V lost 5 bases and J lost 3, with 15 bases in between. From germline, CDR1 is KGHDR and CDR2 SFDVKD. CDR3 length: 15 amino acids. CDR3 sequence: CATSGLEGEDYGYTF. The DNA for the CDR3 is TGTGCCACCAGTGGTCTCGAGGGAGAAGACTATGGCTACACCTTC.

The chain joins TRBV2 to TRBJ2-1; D ambiguous. CDR1 is SNHLY and CDR2 is FYNNEI in the germline V gene. Trimming removed 2 bases at V and 4 bases at J, with 12 bases between. This CDR3 is 15 amino acids long. The CDR3 DNA is TGTGCCAGCAGTGAAAGTGCCCCGAAGTACAATGAGCAGTTCTTC. It codes for CASSESAPKYNEQFF.

The genes are TRBV18 and TRBJ2-7, with TRBD2 identical over 10 bases. CDR3 length: 15 amino acids. V dropped 2 bases and J dropped 6; count of bases not matched to a gene: 7. Germline V gene sequence: CDR1 KGHSH, CDR2 LQKENI. The CDR3 DNA reads as TGTGCCAGCTCACCAATCCTAGCGGGAGCGGGCGAGCAGTACTTC. Translated: CASSPILAGAGEQYF.

The V gene is TRBV7-6, the J gene TRBJ2-2, with 11 bases identical to TRBD1. Germline trimming cut 3 bases from V and 6 bases from J; bases unmatched to any gene: 6. From germline, CDR1 is SGHVS and CDR2 FNYEAQ. This CDR3 has 16 residues. The chain's CDR3 is CASSLGQGEFAGELFF. In nucleotides, the CDR3 is TGTGCCAGCAGCTTGGGACAGGGGGAGTTTGCCGGGGAGCTGTTTTTT.

The rearrangement joins TRBV6-5 to TRBJ2-7; D remains ambiguous. V lost 6 bases to trimming and J lost 3 bases, with 15 bases between them. Germline CDR1 is MNHEY and CDR2 is SVGAGI. There are 14 residues in the CDR3. This CDR3 reads CASRTPRGSYEQYF. The CDR3 DNA reads as TGTGCCAGCAGAACCCCCCGCGGAAGCTACGAGCAGTACTTC.

A few counts support this clonotype. This chain joins TRBV7-8 and TRBJ2-1; TRBD2 matches at 8 bases. The germline gives CDR1 SGHVS, CDR2 FQNEAQ. This CDR3 has 15 residues. Losses at the gene ends were 4 bases for V and 12 bases for J; bases not matched to a gene: 14. CDR3: CASSSSSSGDSRQFF. CDR3 coding DNA: TGTGCCAGCAGCTCTTCTAGTAGCGGGGATTCAAGGCAGTTCTTC. Full variable domain (missing parts from reference TRBV7-8 and TRBJ2-1): GAGVSQSPRYKVAKRGQDVALRCDPISGHVSLFWYQQALGQGPEFLTYFQNEAQLDKSGLPSDRFFAERPEGSVSTLKIQRTQQEDSAVYLCASSSSSSGDSRQFFGPGTRLTVL.

This clonotype occurred a few times. The genes are TRBV6-5 and TRBJ2-1; possible D gene TRBD2, 5 bases. V gave up 6 bases and J gave up 12 bases, with 21 bases separating them. In germline, CDR1 is MNHEY, CDR2 SVGAGI. This CDR3 contains 14 residues. The DNA for the CDR3 is TGTGCCAGCAGCAACTTAGGGAGCGCGGTTGGGCAGTTCTTC. It encodes CASSNLGSAVGQFF.

This chain links TRBV7-9 with TRBJ2-3; possible D gene TRBD1, 5 bases. V was cut by 2 bases and J by 4 bases, with 19 bases left in between. The CDR3 has 17 amino acids. Per germline, CDR1 SEHNR and CDR2 FQNEAQ (reference sequence). CDR3 nucleotides: TGTGCCAGCAGCTTACTGGGGCTAAACCTCAGCCCAGATACGCAGTATTTT. Translated, it gives CASSLLGLNLSPDTQYF.

This clonotype was counted between two and nine times. The chain employs TRBV4-3 and TRBJ2-7, with D possibly being TRBD1 or TRBD2 (5 bases each). Trimming took off 4 bases at V and 2 bases at J, with 12 bases between the two ends. The germline gives CDR1 LGHNA, CDR2 YSLEER. There are 14 residues in the CDR3. CDR3 protein: CASSPRGEAYEQYF. CDR3 coding DNA: TGCGCCAGCAGCCCCCGGGGCGAGGCCTACGAGCAGTACTTC.

This clonotype was detected only a few times. The rearrangement joins TRBV9 to TRBJ2-1; D is undetermined. Trimming left V 2 bases short and J 10 bases short, with 7 bases between. CDR1 SGDLS and CDR2 YYNGEE come from the germline V gene. This CDR3 is 11 amino acids long. CDR3 sequence: CASSVGYEQFF. In nucleotides, the CDR3 is TGTGCCAGCAGCGTGGGGTACGAGCAGTTCTTC. The whole variable domain, filled in from reference TRBV9 and TRBJ2-1, reads DSGVTQTPKHLITATGQRVTLRCSPRSGDLSVYWYQQSLDQGLQFLIQYYNGEERAKGNILERFSAQQFPDLHSELNLSSLELGDSALYFCASSVGYEQFFGPGTRLTVL.

The chain recombines TRBV3-1 with TRBJ1-2, with D possibly TRBD1 on 5 matching bases. V was trimmed by 3 bases and J by 8 bases, leaving 22 bases between them. The CDR3 contains 16 residues. CDR1 is LGHDT, CDR2 YNNKEL, per germline (reference sequence). DNA for the CDR3: TGTGCCAGCAGCCACGCACCGGGCGTCGGGGCGGGCGGCTACACCTTC. This gives the protein CASSHAPGVGAGGYTF.

There are a few counts of this clonotype. The chain combines TRBV19 with TRBJ2-7; 11 nucleotides agree with TRBD1. The CDR3 has 15 amino acids. Germline V gene sequence: CDR1 LNHDA, CDR2 SQIVND (reference sequence). V gave up 4 bases and J gave up 6 bases; unmatched junction bases: 8. The CDR3 sequence: CASSRTGTGGFEQYF. The CDR3 DNA follows: TGTGCCAGTAGTAGAACCGGGACAGGGGGTTTCGAGCAGTACTTC.

The V call is TRBV18, the J call TRBJ2-3, with 8 bases matching TRBD1. Germline CDR1 KGHSH, CDR2 LQKENI. There are 17 residues in the CDR3. The V gene end was trimmed by 3 bases and the J gene end by 4 bases; junction bases not matched to a gene: 12. The DNA for the CDR3 is TGTGCCAGCTCACCTCCCCCCGGACAGGGAGGTTCAGATACGCAGTATTTT. As protein: CASSPPPGQGGSDTQYF.

The chain uses TRBV10-3 and TRBJ1-1; tentatively, D is TRBD1 (5 bases). Germline V gene lookup returns CDR1 ENHRY and CDR2 SYGVKD. With 3 bases removed from V and 0 bases from J, the gap between germline ends came to 11 bases. The CDR3 is made up of 15 amino acids. The CDR3 DNA sequence: TGTGCCATCAGTGATTACGGCAGGGTGAACACTGAAGCTTTCTTT. Its translation is CAISDYGRVNTEAFF.